This T cell receptor (beta chain) was sequenced during a study of CD8 T cells in Susac syndrome. The RNA, 0.5 to 1 ug, was put through reverse transcription using random hexamers. TCRdb reanalysed the immunoSEQ multiplex PCR reads using MiXCR and keeps one entry per CDR3 protein. The data show tens of thousands of distinct CDR3 sequences, 96% seen once. The sequence was collected from a human donor with multiple sclerosis. What was sequenced was CD4+ T cells from PBMCs.

CDR3 sequence (DNA): TGTGCCAGCAGCTCGACTAGCTCCTACGAGCAGTACTTC. It yields the protein CASSSTSSYEQYF. V usage is TRBV7-9 and J usage is TRBJ2-7; D is perhaps TRBD2 (6 bases). V was shortened by 4 bases and J by 0 bases, with 7 bases between the two germline ends. The length of the CDR3 is 13 residues. Looked up from germline, CDR1 is SEHNR and CDR2 is FQNEAQ (reference sequence). The full variable domain, rest sourced from reference TRBV7-9 and TRBJ2-7, is DTGVSQNPRHKITKRGQNVTFRCDPISEHNRLYWYRQTLGQGPEFLTYFQNEAQLEKSRLLSDRFSAERPKGSFSTLEIQRTEQGDSAMYLCASSSTSSYEQYFGPGTRLTVT.